The 14 T cell receptor beta chains reported below all come from one sample, sequenced in a study of cytomegalovirus exposure and HLA in healthy donors. The PCR used 60 Vbeta and 13 Jbeta primers. Sequenced by immunoSEQ multiplex PCR; TCRdb stores in-frame clones only, minus some. The sample has around 90,000 clones, 65% to 85% seen once. Sequenced sample: PBMCs. Source of these receptors: a man aged 25-45 years in good health and CMV-seronegative.

V gene TRBV29-1 combines with J gene TRBJ2-3; D is uncertain. This CDR3 has 13 residues. V lost 5 bases, J lost 0 bases, and 9 bases lay in between. From germline, CDR1 is SQVTM and CDR2 ANQGSEA. The DNA for the CDR3 is TGCAGCGTTACCACAGTTAGCACAGATACGCAGTATTTT. As protein: CSVTTVSTDTQYF.

The chain combines TRBV14 with TRBJ2-3; unclear D gene. In germline, CDR1 is SGHDN, CDR2 FVKESK. Deletions cut 5 bases from V and 1 base from J, with 13 bases between. CDR3 length: 15 amino acids. In DNA form, the CDR3 reads TGTGCCAGCAGCTCCGACTCTTATCGCACAGATACGCAGTATTTT. This codes for CASSSDSYRTDTQYF.

The V gene is TRBV5-1, the J gene TRBJ2-3, with 8 bases fitting TRBD1. The ends lost 0 bases at V and 8 bases at J; junction bases unmatched: 8. The germline V gene has CDR1 SGHRS and CDR2 YFSETQ. The length of the CDR3 is 15 residues. The CDR3 nucleotides read TGCGCCAGCAGCTTGGTAGGACAGGGCTGGCCTACGCAGTATTTT. It translates to CASSLVGQGWPTQYF.

This clone was counted between two and nine times. V usage is TRBV27 and J usage is TRBJ1-6; 8 bases line up with TRBD1. Germline V lookup: CDR1 MNHEY, CDR2 SMNVEV (reference sequence). The V segment lost 4 bases and the J segment 7 bases; nucleotides outside the gene matches: 6. The CDR3 sequence is 15 residues long. The CDR3 here is CASSSRTGRNSPLHF. Written as DNA, the CDR3 is TGTGCCAGCAGTTCCAGGACAGGGAGAAATTCACCCCTCCACTTT.

J is TRBJ2-7 and V is TRBV6-4; the D gene is possibly TRBD1 (5 bases). The V gene's germline CDR1 is MRHNA and CDR2 SNTAGT. Trimming cost V 0 bases and J 2 bases, with 14 bases left between them. There are 16 residues in the CDR3. CDR3 coding DNA: TGTGCCAGCAGTGACTCGACGTCCTTAGGGGCCTACGAGCAGTACTTC. This sequence encodes CASSDSTSLGAYEQYF.

DNA of the CDR3: TGTGCCAGCAGCTTATCCCTCAGAGGGCGGGGGGGCAATGAGCAGTACTTC. Translated, it gives CASSLSLRGRGGNEQYF. The chain is built from TRBV7-2 and TRBJ2-7, with 9 bases that match TRBD2. The CDR3 covers 17 residues. Germline CDR1 is SGHTA and CDR2 is FQGNSA. V lost 2 bases and J lost 7; bases outside the gene matches: 15.

V is TRBV5-4 and J is TRBJ2-1; 9 nucleotides match TRBD2. Per the germline V gene, CDR1 is SGHNT and CDR2 is YYREEE (reference sequence). Trimming took 3 bases from V and 0 from J; bases not matched to a gene: 10. The CDR3 runs 18 residues. CDR3 DNA sequence: TGTGCCAGCAGCTACGGGACAGCTAGCGGGGTCTCCTACAATGAGCAGTTCTTC. Translating gives CASSYGTASGVSYNEQFF. The variable domain in full, with the rest retrieved from reference TRBV5-4 and TRBJ2-1, is ETGVTQSPTHLIKTRGQQVTLRCSSQSGHNTVSWYQQALGQGPQFIFQYYREEENGRGNFPPRFSGLQFPNYSSELNVNALELDDSALYLCASSYGTASGVSYNEQFFGPGTRLTVL.

This sequence joins TRBV18 and TRBJ1-1; D remains ambiguous. The V gene's germline CDR1 is KGHSH and CDR2 LQKENI. This CDR3 is 14 amino acids long. V lost 1 base and J 1 base, leaving 7 bases between the germline ends. The CDR3 region has the DNA TGTGCCAGCTCACCACTTTCCGGGAACACTGAAGCTTTCTTT. Its protein product is CASSPLSGNTEAFF.

This clone has only a few counts. V gene TRBV6-4 combines with J gene TRBJ1-2, with TRBD1 identical over 9 bases. Germline assignment: CDR1 MRHNA and CDR2 SNTAGT. The CDR3 loop spans 18 amino acids. V shed 0 bases and J 6 bases; nucleotides not matched to a gene: 14. The CDR3 loop reads CASSDSKTHRGQGHGYTF. The CDR3 DNA reads as TGTGCCAGCAGTGACTCGAAAACTCACAGGGGGCAAGGGCATGGCTACACCTTC.

The chain combines TRBV18 with TRBJ2-5; D ambiguous. Germline V gene data show CDR1 as KGHSH and CDR2 as LQKENI. This CDR3 has 12 residues. V gave up 5 bases and J gave up 0 bases, with 4 bases separating them. For the CDR3, the DNA is TGTGCCAGCTCAGGCTACCAAGAGACCCAGTACTTC. Translating gives CASSGYQETQYF.

This chain links TRBV2 with TRBJ2-3; 13 positions match TRBD2. V lost 6 bases and J lost 3; bases outside the gene matches: 15. Germline assignment: CDR1 SNHLY and CDR2 FYNNEI. This CDR3 contains 19 residues. The CDR3 is CASSLQGLAGLGGTDTQYF. The CDR3 DNA reads TGTGCCAGCAGCCTGCAGGGACTAGCGGGACTAGGGGGGACAGATACGCAGTATTTT.

The chain joins TRBV7-3 to TRBJ1-2; D ambiguous. The length of the CDR3 is 15 residues. The V gene lost 4 bases and the J gene lost 0 bases, with 12 bases spanning the gap. Germline values: CDR1 SGHTA, CDR2 FQGTGA. The chain's CDR3 is CASSSGVGPNYGYTF. CDR3 DNA: TGTGCCAGCAGCTCCGGGGTAGGACCTAACTATGGCTACACCTTC.

The chain joins TRBV2 to TRBJ1-1, with unresolved D. This CDR3 contains 12 residues. Looked up from germline, CDR1 is SNHLY and CDR2 is FYNNEI. V was pared by 6 bases and J by 8 bases, with 13 bases between. The DNA for the CDR3 is TGTGCCAGCAGCTTTGGGCCATGGGAAGCTTTCTTT. Protein product: CASSFGPWEAFF.

A few counts support this clone. This sequence joins TRBV10-3 and TRBJ1-5; 8 bases agree with TRBD1. The length of the CDR3 is 16 residues. The J segment lost 7 bases and the V segment lost 0 bases, leaving 8 bases of the junction unmatched. Germline V gene lookup returns CDR1 ENHRY and CDR2 SYGVKD. The CDR3 DNA sequence: TGTGCCATCAGTGAGTCGACAGGGGAAAGGGGCCAGCCCCAGCATTTT. This gives the protein CAISESTGERGQPQHF.